This T cell receptor beta chain was identified in a study of T cell repertoires in cytomegalovirus infection. On the study more broadly: From public TCR beta signatures came an indication of both CMV infection and matching HLA type.

Study-wide results and limits: In two of eight donors, the top clonotype was HLA-C-restricted CMV-specific.

Concerning this clonotype: No antigen is known for it.

Germline V gene data show CDR1 as SGHDT and CDR2 as YYEEEE. V lost 7 bases and J lost 2, with 20 bases in between. CDR3 length: 16 residues. TCRdb used MiXCR to reprocess the reads, holding one entry per CDR3 protein. The data hold about 450,000 distinct CDR3 sequences, with approximately 31% observed a single time. The chain carries TRBV5-6 and TRBJ2-3, with D tentatively TRBD2 (6 bases). The source material was PBMCs. This sequence was found in a human donor in good health (CMV status not recorded). Some clones in this sample may be carry-over from other donors' samples. CDR3 in amino acids: CASGQTISGDTDTQYF. CDR3 coding DNA: TGTGCCAGCGGACAAACGATTAGCGGAGACACAGATACGCAGTATTTT.